This T cell receptor (beta chain) appears in the sequencing data of a study of PD-L1 blockade in urothelial cancer. Study-level background: After treatment start, blood was analyzed at 3 weeks (second dose) and at 6 weeks. Overall study findings and caveats: Durable benefit accompanied greater 3-week expansion of tumor-associated blood clones. Better survival was predicted when blood TCR clonality before treatment fell below the median.

Time point defined: pretreatment peripheral blood. Patients suffered from locally advanced or metastatic urothelial carcinoma. As regards this clone: Its target is not known.

V was pared by 8 bases and J by 0 bases, with 2 bases of the junction left unmatched. The CDR3 runs to 13 residues. Germline CDR1 and CDR2: MDHEN and SYDVKM. TCRdb's table, derived via immunoSEQ multiplex PCR, lists solely in-frame clones and lacks some. The sample lists approximately 48,000 clones, 70% to 80% seen once, with about 10% in the top ten. The genes are TRBV28 and TRBJ2-7; the match to TRBD1 covers 9 bases. The sample in question was PBMCs, obtained around atezolizumab (anti-PD-L1) treatment. This receptor was identified in a man aged 65 to 79 with urothelial cancer. The CDR3 protein is CASRTGVSYEQYF. CDR3 nucleotide sequence: TGTGCCAGCCGGACAGGGGTCTCCTACGAGCAGTACTTC.